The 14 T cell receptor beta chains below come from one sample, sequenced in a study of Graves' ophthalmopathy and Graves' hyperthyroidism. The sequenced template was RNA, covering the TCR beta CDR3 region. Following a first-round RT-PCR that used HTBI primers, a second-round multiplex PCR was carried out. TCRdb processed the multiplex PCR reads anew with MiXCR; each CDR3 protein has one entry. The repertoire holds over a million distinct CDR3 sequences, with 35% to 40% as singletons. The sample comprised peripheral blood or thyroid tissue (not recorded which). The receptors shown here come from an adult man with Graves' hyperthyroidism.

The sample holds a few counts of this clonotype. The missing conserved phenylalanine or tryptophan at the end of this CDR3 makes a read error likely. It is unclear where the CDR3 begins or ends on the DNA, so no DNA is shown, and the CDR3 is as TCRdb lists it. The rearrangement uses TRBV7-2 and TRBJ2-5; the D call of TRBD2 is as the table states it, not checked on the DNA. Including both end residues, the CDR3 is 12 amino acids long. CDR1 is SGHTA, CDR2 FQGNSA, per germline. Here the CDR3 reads CASSAAGTSVAA.

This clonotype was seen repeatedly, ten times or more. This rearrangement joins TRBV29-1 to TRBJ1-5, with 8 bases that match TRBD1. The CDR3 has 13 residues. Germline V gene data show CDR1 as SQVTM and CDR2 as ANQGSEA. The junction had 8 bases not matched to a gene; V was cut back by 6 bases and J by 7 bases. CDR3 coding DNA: TGCAGCGTCGGACAGGGCCTTTCCCAGCCCCAGCATTTT. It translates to CSVGQGLSQPQHF.

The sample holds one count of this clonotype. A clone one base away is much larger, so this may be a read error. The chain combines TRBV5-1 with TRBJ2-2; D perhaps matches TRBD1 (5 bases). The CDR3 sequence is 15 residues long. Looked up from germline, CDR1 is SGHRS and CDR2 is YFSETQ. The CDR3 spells CASSLVRVGTEELFF. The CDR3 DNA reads TGCGCCAGCAGCTTGGTCAGGGTTGGCACCGAGGAGCTGTTTTTT.

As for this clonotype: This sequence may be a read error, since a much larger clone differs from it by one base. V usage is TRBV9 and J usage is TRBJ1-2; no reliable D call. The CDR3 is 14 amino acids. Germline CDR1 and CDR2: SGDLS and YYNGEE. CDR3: CASSVDPANCGYTF. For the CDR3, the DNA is TGTGCCAGCAGCGTAGATCCAGCTAACTGTGGCTACACCTTC.

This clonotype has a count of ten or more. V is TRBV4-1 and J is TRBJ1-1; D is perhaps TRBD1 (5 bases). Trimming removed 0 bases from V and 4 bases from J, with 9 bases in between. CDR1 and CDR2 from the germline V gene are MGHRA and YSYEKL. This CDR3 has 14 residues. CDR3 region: CASSQDGRGTEAFF. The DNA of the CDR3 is TGCGCCAGCAGCCAAGATGGAAGGGGCACTGAAGCTTTCTTT.

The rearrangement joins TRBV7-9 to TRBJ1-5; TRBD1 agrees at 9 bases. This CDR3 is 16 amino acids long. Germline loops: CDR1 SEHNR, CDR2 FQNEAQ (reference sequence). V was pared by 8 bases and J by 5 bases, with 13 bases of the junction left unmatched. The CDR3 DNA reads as TGTGCCAGCGTCCAGGTGGGGACAGGGCGTTATCAGCCCCAGCATTTT. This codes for CASVQVGTGRYQPQHF.

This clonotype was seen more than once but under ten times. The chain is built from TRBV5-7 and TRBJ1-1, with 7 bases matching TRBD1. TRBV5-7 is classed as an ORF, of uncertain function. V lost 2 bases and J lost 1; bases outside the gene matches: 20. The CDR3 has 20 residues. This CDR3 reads CASSFLDPTGKKIQNTEAFF. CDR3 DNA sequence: TGTGCCAGCAGCTTTTTAGACCCGACAGGGAAAAAGATCCAGAACACTGAAGCTTTCTTT.

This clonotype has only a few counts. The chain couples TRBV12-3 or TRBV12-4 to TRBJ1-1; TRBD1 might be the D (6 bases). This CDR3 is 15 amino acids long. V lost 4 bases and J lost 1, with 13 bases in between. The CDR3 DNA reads TGTGCCAGCAGTTACATTAGCAGGGGGAACACTGAAGCTTTCTTT. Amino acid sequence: CASSYISRGNTEAFF.

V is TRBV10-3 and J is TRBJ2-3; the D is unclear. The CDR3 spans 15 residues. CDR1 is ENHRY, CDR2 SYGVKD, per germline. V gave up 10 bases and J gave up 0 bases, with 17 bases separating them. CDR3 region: CATAGRETSTDTQYF. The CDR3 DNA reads TGTGCCACCGCCGGGCGTGAGACTAGCACAGATACGCAGTATTTT.

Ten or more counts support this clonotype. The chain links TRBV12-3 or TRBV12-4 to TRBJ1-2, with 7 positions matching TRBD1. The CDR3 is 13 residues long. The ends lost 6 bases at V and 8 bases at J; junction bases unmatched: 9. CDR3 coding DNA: TGTGCCAGCAGCCGACAAGGGGGCATCGGCTACACCTTC. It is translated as CASSRQGGIGYTF.

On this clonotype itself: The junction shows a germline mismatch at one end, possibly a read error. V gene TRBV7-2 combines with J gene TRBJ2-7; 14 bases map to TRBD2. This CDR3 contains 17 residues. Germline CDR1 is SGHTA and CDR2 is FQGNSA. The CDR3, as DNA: TGTGCCAGCAGCGCCAGACTAGCGGGAGGGGGCTCCTCCGAGCAGTACTTC. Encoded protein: CASSARLAGGGSSEQYF.

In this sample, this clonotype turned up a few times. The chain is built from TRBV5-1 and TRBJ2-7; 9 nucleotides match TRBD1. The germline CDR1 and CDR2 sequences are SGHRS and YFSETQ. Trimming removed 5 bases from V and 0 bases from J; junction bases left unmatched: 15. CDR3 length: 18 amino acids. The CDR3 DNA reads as TGCGCCAGCAGTCAAACCACACAGGGGGCGGCGATCTCCTACGAGCAGTACTTC. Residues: CASSQTTQGAAISYEQYF.

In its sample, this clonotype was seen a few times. The CDR3: CASSSSQGSQETQYF. The DNA of the CDR3 is TGTGCCAGCAGCTCCTCGCAGGGAAGTCAAGAGACCCAGTACTTC. The chain uses TRBV7-6 and TRBJ2-5; a possible D gene is TRBD1 (5 bases). The CDR3 runs 15 residues. Trimming removed 4 bases at V and 2 bases at J, with 14 bases between. Per germline, CDR1 SGHVS and CDR2 FNYEAQ.

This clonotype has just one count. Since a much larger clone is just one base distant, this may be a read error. The CDR3 sequence: CASTPHPRDSSYEQYF. CDR3 DNA: TGTGCCAGCACCCCCCACCCCCGGGACAGTTCCTACGAGCAGTACTTC. This sequence joins TRBV7-2 and TRBJ2-7, with 7 nucleotides matching TRBD1. The CDR3 is 16 amino acids. V trimming: 7 bases; J trimming: 1 base; junction bases outside the gene matches: 13. Per the germline V gene, CDR1 is SGHTA and CDR2 is FQGNSA. Supplemented by reference TRBV7-2 and TRBJ2-7, the full variable domain reads GAGVSQSPSNKVTEKGKDVELRCDPISGHTALYWYRQSLGQGLEFLIYFQGNSAPDKSGLPSDRFSAERTGGSVSTLTIQRTQQEDSAVYLCASTPHPRDSSYEQYFGPGTRLTVT.